Included here is one T cell receptor beta chain sequence, with context. This clone was seen a handful of times. Its antigen has not been determined. It has no much larger one-base neighbor in the sample; base qualities were not kept. V is cut by 2 bases and J by 10 bases, and the space between the germline ends is 9 bases. Reading the germline V gene gives CDR1 LGHNA and CDR2 YSLEER. Measured from the cysteine to the phenylalanine, the CDR3 is 12 residues long. Only CDR3 DNA is held: 36 bases, read in frame from base 1. All of the isolated RNA was reverse transcribed with the High Capacity cDNA Reverse Transcription Kit, so expressed TCRB transcripts were sequenced. Deep immunoSEQ sequencing was performed on naive, central memory and regulatory T cell samples, with an average of approximately 3.9 million total reads per sample. Sorted cells were lysed in RLT buffer, and RNA was extracted using DNase-treated RNeasy Micro or Mini kits according to cell number. To prevent cross-contamination, each cell subset was processed individually, whereas patient and healthy donor samples were processed jointly. TCRB sequences were amplified from cDNA with the immunoSEQ multiplex PCR, producing 87-bp fragments spanning the CDR3 region. Amplicons were sequenced on the Illumina HiSeq platform. Turning to the authors' computational methods: PCR bias was corrected computationally using synthetic template baselines, and reads within Hamming distance 2 were collapsed, with unmergeable singletons discarded. Reads were aligned against IMGT to assign V, D and J genes, CDR3 length and insertions or deletions at six rearrangement sites. Within each subset, clonotype counts were normalized to the number of sorted cells before true diversity and Gini coefficients were calculated with the tcR R package. Repertoire sharing was quantified using the overlap coefficient calculated on TCRB nucleotide sequences. Out-of-frame TCRB sequences from naive cells were analyzed to stand in for the pre-selection repertoire. Entries here come from immuneACCESS through TCRdb and include only in-frame sequences with V and J called. Some clones fail to appear in such tables; in the studies checked, an unresolved V gene covers under half of the shortfall, and the cause of the remainder is unknown. V, J and clone size were drawn from that table, and D and trimming were deduced from the DNA. The sample yields 350,000 to 450,000 clones; about 15% were counted once. The biggest ten clones account for 0.035% to 0.04% of the sample.

The entry originates in a study of beta chain features in type 1 diabetes (dated by TCRdb to the late 2010s). Context from the whole study: Patients and healthy donors did not differ in mean age, gender distribution, total cell number or subset yield. The study compared TCRB repertoires of sorted circulating CD4+ T cell subsets between recently diagnosed type 1 diabetes patients and matched healthy donors. A total of roughly 100 million sorted cells were examined across all samples, and the number of cells per subset was strongly correlated with RNA yield. Whereas all 30 or so donors provided naive and central memory subsets, regulatory and stem cell-like memory subsets were isolated from just 8 patients and roughly eight healthy donors.

Each donor gave one peripheral blood draw, roughly 110 mL on average, collected into heparinised tubes. Naive, central memory, regulatory and stem cell-like memory CD4+ T cells were sorted on a BD FACSAria II using a panel including CD45RO, CCR7, CD25, CD127, CD95 and CD27. All sorted populations exceeded 98% purity. PBMCs were isolated immediately by Lymphoprep density gradient centrifugation and stained directly without culture. So that batch effects would be minimized, each experiment stained and sorted samples in pairs, pairing one healthy donor with one patient. The study at large found these results: The naive, central memory and regulatory TCRB repertoires appeared to resemble one another more closely among patients than among healthy donors. Type 1 diabetes patients showed a moderate but significant shortening of TCRB CDR3 length in all four CD4+ subsets. Because cDNA was sequenced instead of genomic DNA, highly expressing activated cells could be over-represented, though the groups showed no difference in activation or CD3 levels. Only small numbers of individuals were included in the HLA sub-analyses, which left unresolved whether HLA type had any influence on TCRB rearrangement. Shorter templates might have been favored by PCR, but patient and control samples were amplified and corrected together, so both groups would have been affected equally by any skew. At VDJ recombination sites, type 1 diabetes patients had fewer insertions and more deleted nucleotides, which implies abnormalities in thymic rearrangement.

This receptor was obtained from a man aged 30 to 45 in good health. The chain is encoded by TRBV4-3 joined to TRBJ2-1, with no reliable assignment of the D segment. Material for sequencing was naive CD4+ T cells from blood. Read against the paper, the sample's cell subset or site label means: true naive CD4+ T cells. CDR3 reads: CASSQRSGEQFF. The DNA sequence is given as TGCGCCAGCAGCCAAAGGAGTGGGGAGCAGTTCTTC.